This TCR beta chain was recorded in a study of molecular identifiers for immune sequencing clone quantification. About the study: Four of five splits of RNA from around 18,000 or 91,000 naive CD8 cells were sequenced in replicates.

TCRdb redid the calling of the PCR reads with MiXCR, one entry per CDR3 protein. The data contain about 320,000 distinct CDR3 sequences, about 21% of them singletons. Study outcomes and limitations: Underestimated sizes of highly expanded clones could result from identical TCR molecules that share a barcode. Detectable among one million naive cells, according to reports, was Jurkat TCR RNA spiked in from one cell. Under 1% of molecules in naive cells, but over 98% of effector molecules, belonged to clones above 20 RNA copies.

The sample holds many counts of this clonotype. No antigen is known for it. This sequence was found in a human donor in good health. Some libraries in this study had Jurkat cell RNA spiked in. Sequencing was done on a sample of naive CD8+ T cells from blood, with Jurkat cell RNA spiked in. As for subset: FACS-sorted CD8+CD4-CCR7+CD45RA+ naive T cells.

CDR3 loop: CSALAGTSGYEQYF. As DNA, the CDR3 is TGCAGTGCCCTAGCCGGGACTAGCGGCTACGAGCAGTACTTC. The chain links TRBV20-1 to TRBJ2-7; TRBD2 matches 11 bases. V shed 6 bases, J shed 3 bases, and the junction held 7 bases outside the gene matches. The germline CDR1 and CDR2 sequences are DFQATT and SNEGSKA (reference sequence). The CDR3 totals 14 residues.